The 31 T cell receptor beta chains below all came from one sample that was sequenced in a study of blood T cell repertoires in COVID-19. Profiling relied on immunoSEQ multiplex PCR, and the TCRdb table lists in-frame clones only, not all of them. The sample contains some 190,000 clones, roughly 85% of which appear only once. The sequenced sample consisted of peripheral blood. The receptors were gathered from an older woman with acute or convalescent COVID-19.

The rearrangement joins TRBV9 to TRBJ2-3, with a tentative D call TRBD1 (6 bases). The germline gives CDR1 SGDLS, CDR2 YYNGEE. V was clipped by 4 bases and J by 2 bases, with 14 bases between them. This CDR3 has 15 residues. The CDR3 bases are TGTGCCAGCAGCTCTGGGGGCTTTCTCACAGATACGCAGTATTTT. It translates to CASSSGGFLTDTQYF. Combining the CDR3 with reference TRBV9 and TRBJ2-3 gives the whole variable domain DSGVTQTPKHLITATGQRVTLRCSPRSGDLSVYWYQQSLDQGLQFLIQYYNGEERAKGNILERFSAQQFPDLHSELNLSSLELGDSALYFCASSSGGFLTDTQYFGPGTRLTVL.

The chain has TRBV28 and TRBJ1-1; D is undetermined. CDR3 size: 13 residues. Germline CDR1 and CDR2: MDHEN and SYDVKM. V was shortened by 6 bases and J by 0 bases, with 8 bases between the two germline ends. The CDR3 DNA follows: TGTGCCAGCAGCACGGGGATGAACACTGAAGCTTTCTTT. It encodes CASSTGMNTEAFF.

This sequence joins TRBV6-1 and TRBJ1-3, with 7 bases lining up with TRBD1. V lost 2 bases, J lost 1 base, and 8 bases stayed unmatched. The length of the CDR3 is 17 residues. Germline CDR1 reads MNHNS; CDR2 reads SASEGT. The CDR3 DNA reads TGTGCCAGCAGTGAACCCACAAACAGGGGATCTGGAAACACCATATATTTT. This translates into CASSEPTNRGSGNTIYF.

The DNA of the CDR3 is TGTGCCTGGAGTCCATCCGGACTAGCGGGAGTTGATGAGCAGTTCTTC. Residues: CAWSPSGLAGVDEQFF. V is TRBV30 and J is TRBJ2-1; 13 nucleotides agree with TRBD2. Germline CDR1 is GTSNPN and CDR2 is SVGIG (reference sequence). Germline trimming cut 2 bases from V and 8 bases from J; bases unmatched to any gene: 9. This CDR3 spans 16 amino acids.

The DNA for the CDR3 is TGTGCCAGCAGCTTAGGCGGGAGTGAACGTGGCTACACCTTC. Protein: CASSLGGSERGYTF. The gene calls are TRBV11-3 and TRBJ1-2, with no clear D. CDR1 is SGHNT, CDR2 YENEEA, per germline. The CDR3 length is 14 residues. Trimming took off 1 base at V and 7 bases at J, with 13 bases between the two ends.

The chain couples TRBV2 to TRBJ1-2; a possible D gene is TRBD1 (6 bases). This CDR3 is 14 amino acids long. CDR1 is SNHLY and CDR2 is FYNNEI in the germline V gene. Trimming removed 4 bases at V and 4 bases at J, with 13 bases between. CDR3 DNA: TGTGCCAGCAGTGTTAAAACAGGGACCTATGGCTACACCTTC. It translates to CASSVKTGTYGYTF.

The gene calls are TRBV18 and TRBJ2-7; 7 nucleotides line up with TRBD1. V trimming: 6 bases; J trimming: 0 bases; junction bases outside the gene matches: 2. The CDR3 length is 13 residues. Germline V gene lookup returns CDR1 KGHSH and CDR2 LQKENI. The DNA of the CDR3 is TGTGCCAGCTCCCGGACAGGCTCCTACGAGCAGTACGTC. It encodes CASSRTGSYEQYV.

The V and J genes are TRBV14 and TRBJ1-2; D might be TRBD1 (6 bases). Per the germline V gene, CDR1 is SGHDN and CDR2 is FVKESK. The V gene lost 1 base and the J gene lost 8 bases, with 11 bases spanning the gap. The CDR3 runs to 13 residues. The CDR3 nucleotides read TGTGCCAGCAGCCAAGTCAGTGGGGGCGGCTACACCTTC. Protein sequence: CASSQVSGGGYTF.

The chain uses TRBV6-5 and TRBJ2-4; D perhaps matches TRBD1 (5 bases). With 2 bases removed from V and 8 bases from J, the gap between germline ends came to 16 bases. Per germline, CDR1 MNHEY and CDR2 SVGAGI. The CDR3 covers 15 residues. CDR3 DNA: TGTGCCAGCAGTTACGGGAAGGGGCCTGAGGACATTCAGTACTTC. Encoded protein: CASSYGKGPEDIQYF.

CDR3 region: CSASSGFSTDTQYF. The CDR3 DNA is TGCAGTGCTAGTAGCGGGTTTAGCACAGATACGCAGTATTTT. This chain links TRBV20-1 with TRBJ2-3; 7 nucleotides align to TRBD2. Germline-derived CDR1 and CDR2 are DFQATT and SNEGSKA (reference sequence). The CDR3 totals 14 residues. V shed 3 bases, J shed 0 bases, and the junction held 3 bases outside the gene matches.

The V and J genes are TRBV29-1 and TRBJ2-1, with 7 bases lining up with TRBD2. This CDR3 region has 13 residues. Trimming took 5 bases from V and 5 from J; bases not matched to a gene: 6. Germline V gives CDR1 SQVTM, CDR2 ANQGSEA. CDR3 DNA: TGCAGCGTTAACAGCGGGGTGAACAATGAGCAGTTCTTC. It is translated as CSVNSGVNNEQFF.

The chain carries TRBV6-6 and TRBJ1-3; D is unclear. The germline V gene has CDR1 MNHNY and CDR2 SVGAGI (reference sequence). Trimming removed 8 bases from V and 2 bases from J, with 19 bases in between. This CDR3 is 16 amino acids long. The CDR3 bases are TGTGCCAGCTTCATTCCGGGCGCCGGGACTGGAAACACCATATATTTT. This sequence encodes CASFIPGAGTGNTIYF.

This clone came up once. This chain uses TRBV3-1 (or the pseudogene TRBV3-2) with TRBJ1-2, with D perhaps TRBD1 (6 bases). Germline values: CDR1 LGHDT, CDR2 YNNKEL (reference sequence). The CDR3 extends over 15 amino acids. The germline V and J ends were trimmed by 4 bases and 4 bases, with 16 bases remaining between them. The CDR3 reads CASSPLSQGSYGYTF. CDR3 nucleotides: TGTGCCAGCAGCCCTCTCTCGCAGGGGAGCTATGGCTACACCTTC.

This chain uses TRBV30 with TRBJ1-1, with D hard to call. This CDR3 comprises 14 residues. V dropped 1 base and J dropped 4 bases, with 13 bases sitting between them. Germline V gene lookup returns CDR1 GTSNPN and CDR2 SVGIG (reference sequence). CDR3 in amino acids: CAWSALGSSTEAFF. The CDR3 region has the DNA TGTGCCTGGAGTGCGCTGGGTTCTAGCACTGAAGCTTTCTTT.

The chain is built from TRBV30 and TRBJ2-3, with a tentative D call TRBD2 (5 bases). The CDR3 runs to 12 residues. The germline V and J ends were trimmed by 4 bases and 6 bases, with 11 bases remaining between them. The germline V gene has CDR1 GTSNPN and CDR2 SVGIG (reference sequence). CDR3 sequence reads: CAWTSSSDTQYF. The CDR3 DNA sequence: TGTGCCTGGACTAGCTCCTCCGATACGCAGTATTTT.

The gene calls are TRBV3-1 (or the pseudogene TRBV3-2) and TRBJ2-1; TRBD2 agrees at 10 bases. Per germline, CDR1 LGHDT and CDR2 YNNKEL (reference sequence). J gave up 9 bases and V 2 bases, and 4 bases lay outside the gene matches. The CDR3 contains 14 residues. The DNA of the CDR3 is TGTGCCAGCAGCCAACTAGCGGGAGTTGGTGAGCAGTTCTTC. Translated, it gives CASSQLAGVGEQFF.

This chain uses TRBV5-1 with TRBJ1-1; D is unclear. V was shortened by 3 bases and J by 0 bases, with 12 bases between the two germline ends. CDR1 and CDR2 from the germline V gene are SGHRS and YFSETQ. The CDR3 totals 15 residues. CDR3 loop: CASSSAGSMNTEAFF. In DNA, the CDR3 is TGCGCCAGCAGCTCGGCGGGGTCCATGAACACTGAAGCTTTCTTT.

The J gene is TRBJ2-4, the V gene TRBV3-1 (or the pseudogene TRBV3-2), with D perhaps matching TRBD1 (5 bases). V dropped 1 base and J dropped 8 bases, with 9 bases sitting between them. The CDR3 consists of 13 residues. Germline lookup yields CDR1 LGHDT and CDR2 YNNKEL (reference sequence). CDR3 residues: CASSQVGAHIQYF. CDR3 nucleotides: TGTGCCAGCAGCCAAGTTGGGGCTCACATTCAGTACTTC.

The gene calls are TRBV5-1 and TRBJ1-6, with 7 bases fitting TRBD1. CDR1 is SGHRS, CDR2 YFSETQ, per germline. V trimming: 1 base; J trimming: 3 bases; junction bases outside the gene matches: 7. The CDR3 sequence is 17 residues long. The CDR3: CASSLTTPGGYNSPLHF. The CDR3, as DNA: TGCGCCAGCAGCTTGACTACCCCAGGGGGCTATAATTCACCCCTCCACTTT.

The chain uses TRBV3-1 (or the pseudogene TRBV3-2) and TRBJ1-1; 11 nucleotides line up with TRBD1. The ends lost 9 bases at V and 4 bases at J; junction bases unmatched: 1. The germline V gene encodes CDR1 LGHDT and CDR2 YNNKEL (reference sequence). The CDR3 length is 12 residues. The CDR3 region is CASGTGGTEAFF. CDR3 DNA sequence: TGTGCCAGTGGGACAGGGGGCACTGAAGCTTTCTTT.

The chain employs TRBV6-5 and TRBJ1-5; D is possibly TRBD1 (5 bases). Trimming stripped 8 bases from V and 3 bases from J, with 11 bases between. The V gene's germline CDR1 is MNHEY and CDR2 SVGAGI. CDR3 length: 13 amino acids. The CDR3 DNA is TGTGCCAGCTCAAGGGGCATCAATCAGCCCCAGCATTTT. Translating it yields CASSRGINQPQHF.

V is TRBV4-1 and J is TRBJ2-7; 8 bases fit TRBD1. The CDR3 contains 15 residues. Trimming took 6 bases from V and 3 from J; bases not matched to a gene: 10. Germline CDR1 and CDR2: MGHRA and YSYEKL. The CDR3 DNA sequence: TGCGCCAGCAGTTACGGACAGGGAGAGGTCTACGAGCAGTACTTC. Translation gives CASSYGQGEVYEQYF.

The CDR3 nucleotides are TGTGCAACTCGGACAGGAGCTAACTATGGCTACACCTTC. This translates into CATRTGANYGYTF. V is TRBV6-4 and J is TRBJ1-2; 7 nucleotides line up with TRBD1. This CDR3 region has 13 residues. Per germline, CDR1 MRHNA and CDR2 SNTAGT.

The gene calls are TRBV18 and TRBJ2-1, with TRBD1 identical over 11 bases. The germline CDR1 and CDR2 sequences are KGHSH and LQKENI. This CDR3 has 16 residues. The V segment lost 1 base and the J segment 7 bases; nucleotides outside the gene matches: 6. CDR3 protein: CASSPLAGQGANEQFF. The DNA of the CDR3 is TGTGCCAGCTCACCACTCGCCGGACAGGGGGCTAATGAGCAGTTCTTC. The full variable domain, in which reference TRBV18 and TRBJ2-1 provide the parts outside the CDR3, is NAGVMQNPRHLVRRRGQEARLRCSPMKGHSHVYWYRQLPEEGLKFMVYLQKENIIDESGMPKERFSAEFPKEGPSILRIQQVVRGDSAAYFCASSPLAGQGANEQFFGPGTRLTVL.

The chain employs TRBV9 and TRBJ2-2, with 7 bases fitting TRBD1. The CDR3 runs to 15 residues. The ends lost 0 bases at V and 4 bases at J; junction bases unmatched: 3. Germline CDR1 and CDR2: SGDLS and YYNGEE. As DNA, the CDR3 is TGTGCCAGCAGCGTAGCCGGACAGGTCACCGGGGAGCTGTTTTTT. This gives the protein CASSVAGQVTGELFF.

This chain connects TRBV27 to TRBJ1-2; D is unresolved. V lost 0 bases and J lost 4, with 15 bases in between. The CDR3 has 16 residues. CDR1 MNHEY and CDR2 SMNVEV come from the germline V gene (reference sequence). The CDR3, as DNA: TGTGCCAGCAGTTTATCGGAAAGGGAGTTCGGCTATGGCTACACCTTC. It translates to CASSLSEREFGYGYTF.

This clone has just one count. V and J are TRBV27 and TRBJ2-1, with D maybe TRBD2 (6 bases). V shed 6 bases and J shed 8 bases, with 23 bases lying between them. In germline, CDR1 is MNHEY, CDR2 SMNVEV (reference sequence). This CDR3 spans 16 amino acids. DNA of the CDR3: TGTGCCAGCAGAACTACCGGGACTTTAAGTAACGATGAGCAGTTCTTC. Translating gives CASRTTGTLSNDEQFF.

CDR3 nucleotide sequence: TGTGCCAGTAGTATACGCGCCGAGCAGTTCTTC. As protein: CASSIRAEQFF. This chain connects TRBV19 to TRBJ2-1; D not resolved. Germline-derived CDR1 and CDR2 are LNHDA and SQIVND (reference sequence). This CDR3 comprises 11 residues. V lost 2 bases and J 10 bases, leaving 6 bases between the germline ends.

The gene calls are TRBV11-2 and TRBJ1-4; D unclear. Germline values: CDR1 SGHAT, CDR2 FQNNGV. Trimming stripped 1 base from V and 8 bases from J, with 11 bases between. This CDR3 has 14 residues. For the CDR3, the DNA is TGTGCCAGCAGCTTAGCAGGAAGATACGAAAAACTGTTTTTT. Its protein product is CASSLAGRYEKLFF.

The chain is built from TRBV3-1 (or the pseudogene TRBV3-2) and TRBJ2-1, with a weak D call TRBD2 (6 bases). CDR1 and CDR2 (germline): LGHDT, YNNKEL (reference sequence). V shed 2 bases and J shed 8 bases, with 16 bases lying between them. The CDR3 extends over 15 amino acids. CDR3 amino acids: CASSQTGSSDHEQFF. In DNA, the CDR3 is TGTGCCAGCAGCCAAACCGGGAGCTCCGACCATGAGCAGTTCTTC.

This sequence joins TRBV18 and TRBJ1-1, with TRBD1 matching over 12 bases. There are 15 residues in the CDR3. Germline V CDR1 and CDR2: KGHSH, LQKENI. V was pared by 2 bases and J by 6 bases, with 4 bases of the junction left unmatched. In DNA form, the CDR3 reads TGTGCCAGCTCACCAGGGACAGGGGGCAACGCTGAAGCTTTCTTT. Its protein is CASSPGTGGNAEAFF.